Presented here are 25 T cell receptor beta chains from one specimen sequenced in a study of identical twins. TCRdb used MiXCR to reprocess the 5' RACE reads, holding one entry per CDR3 protein. The sample holds hundreds of thousands of distinct CDR3 sequences; around 8.1% are singletons and the top ten take more than 1.5%. These data are also associated with another study on yellow fever vaccine responses in identical twins.

Sequences were obtained from memory (CD45RO+) T cells sorted from blood. The source is a young woman in good health.

This clonotype occurred a few times. This chain uses TRBV28 with TRBJ2-1, with 8 bases identical to TRBD2. Germline loops: CDR1 MDHEN, CDR2 SYDVKM. V lost 1 base to trimming and J lost 0 bases; unmatched junction nucleotides: 2. This CDR3 region has 16 residues. The CDR3 is CASSLFSGGSYNEQFF. In DNA, the CDR3 is TGTGCCAGCAGTTTATTCAGCGGGGGCTCCTACAATGAGCAGTTCTTC.

This clonotype has just a few counts. V and J are TRBV20-1 and TRBJ2-7; no firm D call. This CDR3 region has 13 residues. Trimming pared 6 bases from V and 3 bases from J, leaving 15 bases between. Germline V gene sequence: CDR1 DFQATT, CDR2 SNEGSKA (reference sequence). The CDR3 bases are TGCAGTGCACCCAGTCCGCTCCTCTACGAGCAGTACTTC. It is translated as CSAPSPLLYEQYF.

The chain links TRBV7-8 to TRBJ2-3; 7 bases map to TRBD2. The CDR3 runs 14 residues. Germline V CDR1 and CDR2: SGHVS, FQNEAQ. Germline trimming cut 1 base from V and 13 bases from J; bases unmatched to any gene: 11. CDR3 amino acids: CASSLESGTIRKYF. CDR3 nucleotide sequence: TGTGCCAGCAGCTTAGAGAGCGGGACTATAAGGAAGTATTTT.

There are many counts of this clonotype. The chain carries TRBV12-3 or TRBV12-4 and TRBJ2-1, with a tentative D call TRBD1 (6 bases). The CDR3 is made up of 11 amino acids. The germline V and J ends were trimmed by 4 bases and 12 bases, with 10 bases remaining between them. The CDR3 sequence: CASSYRDTQFF. For the CDR3, the DNA is TGTGCCAGCAGTTACAGGGATACGCAGTTCTTC.

This clonotype has a count of ten or more. The chain combines TRBV10-2 with TRBJ2-2; 7 positions agree with TRBD2. Germline loops: CDR1 WSHSY, CDR2 SAAADI. This CDR3 is built from 14 residues. With 6 bases clipped from V and 5 bases from J, the junction kept 6 bases outside the gene matches. The CDR3 loop is CASRSGVDTGELFF. Written as DNA, the CDR3 is TGCGCCAGCAGGAGCGGGGTAGATACCGGGGAGCTGTTTTTT.

This chain uses TRBV9 with TRBJ2-2, with TRBD1 matching 7 bases. Trimming cost V 0 bases and J 4 bases; bases outside gene matches: 6. The CDR3 runs 16 residues. Germline CDR1 and CDR2: SGDLS and YYNGEE. Here the CDR3 reads CASSVGTGSATGELFF. Here the CDR3 DNA reads TGTGCCAGCAGCGTAGGGACAGGATCCGCCACCGGGGAGCTGTTTTTT.

The J gene is TRBJ2-2, the V gene TRBV7-6; TRBD1 aligns across 9 bases. V dropped 6 bases and J dropped 5; count of bases not matched to a gene: 7. The germline V gene encodes CDR1 SGHVS and CDR2 FNYEAQ. This CDR3 has 15 residues. As DNA, the CDR3 is TGTGCCAGCAGTCTACAGGGGGCGCGGACCGGGGAGCTGTTTTTT. This sequence encodes CASSLQGARTGELFF.

The chain combines TRBV25-1 with TRBJ2-1, with 7 bases fitting TRBD2. CDR1 MGHDK and CDR2 SYGVNS come from the germline V gene. Trimming took 3 bases from V and 0 from J; bases not matched to a gene: 8. CDR3 length equals 17 residues. Here the CDR3 reads CASSDRRTRSSYNEQFF. Here the CDR3 DNA reads TGTGCCAGCAGTGATCGAAGGACTAGGAGCTCCTACAATGAGCAGTTCTTC.

V and J are TRBV20-1 and TRBJ2-3, with 8 bases that match TRBD2. This CDR3 is 13 amino acids long. In germline, CDR1 is DFQATT, CDR2 SNEGSKA (reference sequence). Trimming removed 8 bases from V and 2 bases from J; junction bases left unmatched: 6. The CDR3 sequence is CSWKAGVTDTQYF. CDR3 sequence (DNA): TGCAGTTGGAAAGCGGGGGTCACAGATACGCAGTATTTT.

This clonotype occurred a few times. The J gene is TRBJ2-2, the V gene TRBV10-2; D remains ambiguous. The germline V gene has CDR1 WSHSY and CDR2 SAAADI. CDR3 length: 16 amino acids. The V end lost 5 bases, the J end lost 4 bases, and 17 bases lay between the germline ends. CDR3 protein: CASSYGSDVATGELFF. DNA for the CDR3: TGCGCCAGCAGTTATGGATCCGACGTTGCCACCGGGGAGCTGTTTTTT.

The chain has TRBV4-3 and TRBJ1-5; D gene unclear. Deletions cut 0 bases from V and 1 base from J, with 7 bases between. CDR1 and CDR2 from the germline V gene are LGHNA and YSLEER. The CDR3 spans 15 residues. This chain's CDR3 is CASSQDWQSNQPQHF. The CDR3 DNA is TGCGCCAGCAGCCAAGACTGGCAGAGCAATCAGCCCCAGCATTTT.

The chain's CDR3 is CAWSTSPLTGELFF. CDR3 DNA: TGTGCCTGGAGTACTAGCCCCTTGACCGGGGAGCTGTTTTTT. This chain links TRBV30 with TRBJ2-2, with D tentatively TRBD2 (6 bases). The CDR3 has 14 residues. V was shortened by 2 bases and J by 5 bases, with 12 bases between the two germline ends. Germline V CDR1 and CDR2: GTSNPN, SVGIG (reference sequence).

This clonotype was found many times. This rearrangement joins TRBV20-1 to TRBJ2-7; 11 positions agree with TRBD2. V lost 3 bases to trimming and J lost 2 bases; unmatched junction nucleotides: 3. The CDR3 is 14 amino acids. Per the germline V gene, CDR1 is DFQATT and CDR2 is SNEGSKA (reference sequence). The CDR3 is CSASPSGGTYEQYF. CDR3 nucleotides: TGCAGTGCTAGTCCTAGCGGGGGGACCTACGAGCAGTACTTC.

This chain links TRBV28 with TRBJ2-1; D is perhaps TRBD1 or TRBD2 (5 bases each). The CDR3 is 15 residues long. The germline CDR1 and CDR2 sequences are MDHEN and SYDVKM. V lost 1 base to trimming and J lost 4 bases, with 11 bases between them. CDR3 nucleotide sequence: TGTGCCAGCAGTTTATTTTCGGGACCTTACAATGAGCAGTTCTTC. This translates into CASSLFSGPYNEQFF.

The chain joins TRBV30 to TRBJ1-2, with 10 bases matching TRBD1. CDR3 length: 14 amino acids. V gave up 4 bases and J gave up 6 bases; unmatched junction bases: 8. Per germline, CDR1 GTSNPN and CDR2 SVGIG (reference sequence). Here the CDR3 DNA reads TGTGCCTGGATCCGGGACAGGGGTGCGGATGGCTACACCTTC. It encodes CAWIRDRGADGYTF.

A few counts support this clonotype. The gene calls are TRBV12-3 or TRBV12-4 and TRBJ2-1; D perhaps matches TRBD2 (7 bases). The CDR3 sequence is 15 residues long. Trimming took off 2 bases at V and 6 bases at J, with 14 bases between the two ends. CDR3 bases: TGTGCCAGCAGTTTACGGGGGGCTTCGGGCAATGAGCAGTTCTTC. Its translation: CASSLRGASGNEQFF.

This clonotype occurred many times. This rearrangement joins TRBV5-1 to TRBJ2-3; no reliable D call. The CDR3 sequence is 14 residues long. V lost 0 bases to trimming and J lost 6 bases, with 11 bases between them. The germline V gene has CDR1 SGHRS and CDR2 YFSETQ. In DNA, the CDR3 is TGCGCCAGCAGCTTGGTAAAGGGTCCGGATACGCAGTATTTT. It translates to CASSLVKGPDTQYF.

The chain joins TRBV19 to TRBJ1-2; maybe TRBD1 (5 bases). The CDR3 spans 16 residues. The germline CDR1 and CDR2 sequences are LNHDA and SQIVND (reference sequence). Trimming pared 4 bases from V and 6 bases from J, leaving 21 bases between. CDR3 residues: CASSTTGGRRVDGYTF. Here the CDR3 DNA reads TGTGCCAGTAGTACCACCGGAGGTCGCAGGGTGGATGGCTACACCTTC.

The chain links TRBV29-1 to TRBJ1-2; 9 nucleotides line up with TRBD1. The length of the CDR3 is 12 residues. Germline loops: CDR1 SQVTM, CDR2 ANQGSEA. Germline trimming cut 6 bases from V and 8 bases from J; bases unmatched to any gene: 7. CDR3 region: CSVERQGGGYTF. CDR3 nucleotide sequence: TGCAGCGTGGAAAGACAGGGGGGCGGCTACACCTTC.

The chain has TRBV6-4 and TRBJ2-3; the D is unclear. The CDR3 loop spans 15 amino acids. The V and J ends lost 3 bases and 2 bases respectively, with 12 bases between them. Germline loops: CDR1 MRHNA, CDR2 SNTAGT. CDR3 DNA: TGTGCCAGCAGTGAAGGCCACACCGACACAGATACGCAGTATTTT. Protein sequence: CASSEGHTDTDTQYF.

This clonotype was found a few times. The gene calls are TRBV27 and TRBJ2-1, with D maybe TRBD2 (6 bases). Germline CDR1 is MNHEY and CDR2 is SMNVEV (reference sequence). There are 15 residues in the CDR3. V lost 2 bases to trimming and J lost 1 base, with 9 bases between them. DNA of the CDR3: TGTGCCAGCAGTTTAAGGAGGGGATCCTACAATGAGCAGTTCTTC. Translated: CASSLRRGSYNEQFF.

At least ten counts were recorded for this clonotype. The chain employs TRBV15 and TRBJ1-5; D gene uncertain. Germline values: CDR1 LNHNV, CDR2 YYDKDF (reference sequence). The CDR3 length is 15 residues. V was cut by 0 bases and J by 6 bases, with 12 bases left in between. CDR3 region: CATSRDRRAGQPQHF. The CDR3 DNA reads as TGTGCCACCAGCAGAGATCGGAGGGCAGGTCAGCCCCAGCATTTT.

This clonotype was seen only a few times. The rearrangement links TRBV7-2 to TRBJ2-5; 7 bases are a match to TRBD1. The V segment lost 7 bases and the J segment 3 bases; nucleotides outside the gene matches: 2. This CDR3 is 12 amino acids long. The germline V gene has CDR1 SGHTA and CDR2 FQGNSA. The CDR3 sequence is CASNQGEETQYF. CDR3 nucleotides: TGTGCCAGCAACCAGGGGGAAGAGACCCAGTACTTC.

This clonotype showed up many times. V and J are TRBV9 and TRBJ2-1; tentative D call: TRBD1 (6 bases). Per the germline V gene, CDR1 is SGDLS and CDR2 is YYNGEE. V was clipped by 1 base and J by 9 bases, with 17 bases between them. The CDR3 runs to 15 residues. CDR3 coding DNA: TGTGCCAGCAGCGTAAGGGGGTCCCTAGGGGGTGAGCAGTTCTTC. Its translation: CASSVRGSLGGEQFF.

This clonotype has more than one count but fewer than ten. This sequence joins TRBV9 and TRBJ2-1; D may be TRBD1 (6 bases). The V gene's germline CDR1 is SGDLS and CDR2 YYNGEE. V was pared by 4 bases and J by 8 bases, with 16 bases between. This CDR3 comprises 14 residues. The CDR3, as DNA: TGTGCCAGCAGCAATTCAGGGGCGAGAGATGAGCAGTTCTTC. Translated: CASSNSGARDEQFF.